This TCR beta chain was sequenced in a study of blood T cell repertoires in COVID-19. Data came from immunoSEQ multiplex PCR; TCRdb stores just in-frame clones and leaves some out. The repertoire holds about 52,000 clones, with roughly 87% as singletons. Regarding this clone: An end of the junction differs from the germline gene, which may be a read error.

The sequence derives from a human donor with active COVID-19. The donor label of this sample is uncertain. The sequencing input was peripheral blood.

This chain's CDR3 is CASSLVIEPFNEQFF. CDR3 nucleotide sequence: TGTGCTAGCAGCTTAGTGATAGAGCCGTTTAATGAGCAGTTCTTC. The chain carries TRBV7-7 and TRBJ2-1; D not resolved. Germline V lookup: CDR1 SSHAT, CDR2 FNYEAQ (reference sequence). The CDR3 loop spans 15 amino acids. Full variable domain (rest looked up from reference TRBV7-7 and TRBJ2-1): GAGVSQSPRYKVTKRGQDVTLRCDPISSHATLYWYQQALGQGPEFLTYFNYEAQPDKSGLPSDRFSAERPEGSISTLTIQRTEQRDSAMYRCASSLVIEPFNEQFFGPGTRLTVL.